This T cell receptor (beta chain) emerged from a study of blood T cell repertoires in COVID-19. Whole-study context: Sites in the United States, Italy and Spain provided acute and convalescent COVID-19 samples.

This CDR3 is built from 17 residues. Germline V lookup: CDR1 SGHVS, CDR2 FNYEAQ. Losses at the gene ends were 4 bases for V and 0 bases for J; bases not matched to a gene: 6. In the original workflow: Reference gene primer amplification in the assay estimated nucleated cell counts. Using immunoSEQ multiplex PCR, the repertoire was profiled, and TCRdb retains in-frame clones only, with some absent. V, J and clone size derive from that table, while D and trimming were established from the DNA sequence. The sample lists about 63,000 clones; 79% were seen once. This sequence was found in a human donor in a cohort sampled during active COVID-19. The J gene is TRBJ1-6, the V gene TRBV7-6; 7 bases are shared with TRBD1. The specimen was peripheral blood. The CDR3 DNA reads TGTGCCAGCAGCTCCCGACAGGGAAGCTCCTATAATTCACCCCTCCACTTT. It is translated as CASSSRQGSSYNSPLHF. Using reference TRBV7-6 and TRBJ1-6 for the parts outside the CDR3, the full variable domain is GAGVSQSPRYKVTKRGQDVALRCDPISGHVSLYWYRQALGQGPEFLTYFNYEAQQDKSGLPNDRFSAERPEGSISTLTIQRTEQRDSAMYRCASSSRQGSSYNSPLHFGNGTRLTVT.